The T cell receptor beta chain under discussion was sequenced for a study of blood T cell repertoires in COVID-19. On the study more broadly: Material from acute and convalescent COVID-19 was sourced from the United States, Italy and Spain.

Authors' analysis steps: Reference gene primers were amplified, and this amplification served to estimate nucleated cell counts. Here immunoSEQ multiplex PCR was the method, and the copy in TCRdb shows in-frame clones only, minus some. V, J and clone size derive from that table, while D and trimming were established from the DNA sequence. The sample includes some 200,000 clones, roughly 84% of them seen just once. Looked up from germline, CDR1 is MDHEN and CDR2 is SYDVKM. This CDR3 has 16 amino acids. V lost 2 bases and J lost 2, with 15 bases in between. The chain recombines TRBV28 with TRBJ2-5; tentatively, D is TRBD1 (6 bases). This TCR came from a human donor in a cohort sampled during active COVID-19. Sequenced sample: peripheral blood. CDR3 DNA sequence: TGTGCCAGCAGTTTACCCCTGACAGGCGAACAAGAGACCCAGTACTTC. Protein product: CASSLPLTGEQETQYF.